What follows are 5 T cell receptor beta chains derived from one specimen sequenced in a study of T cell changes during pregnancy in multiple sclerosis. Some clones are missing from TCRdb's copy, which holds only in-frame ones; the method was immunoSEQ multiplex PCR. The sample carries roughly 53,000 clones, over 85% recorded once. The sample here was CD8+ T cells from peripheral blood mononuclear cells, taken before pregnancy. Receptor source: a female donor with multiple sclerosis, enrolled in a pregnancy study.

The chain couples TRBV4-3 to TRBJ1-2, with D hard to call. CDR1 and CDR2 (germline): LGHNA, YSLEER. This CDR3 region has 13 residues. V lost 6 bases and J lost 1, with 9 bases in between. CDR3 nucleotide sequence: TGCGCCAGCAGGGGAGGGATTAACTATGGCTACACCTTC. Translating gives CASRGGINYGYTF.

The J gene is TRBJ2-7, the V gene TRBV29-1; D is possibly TRBD1 (6 bases). The germline V gene encodes CDR1 SQVTM and CDR2 ANQGSEA. Deletions cut 4 bases from V and 6 bases from J, with 10 bases between. The CDR3 totals 11 residues. CDR3 amino acids: CSVGGDTEQYF. CDR3 DNA sequence: TGCAGCGTTGGAGGGGACACCGAGCAGTACTTC.

The chain links TRBV5-8 to TRBJ1-5; unclear D gene. The V end was cut by 4 bases, the J end by 5 bases, with 4 bases between. The V gene's germline CDR1 is SGHTS and CDR2 YDEGEE. This CDR3 has 11 amino acids. Written as DNA, the CDR3 is TGTGCCAGCAGCCTAGATCAGCCCCAGCATTTT. Residues: CASSLDQPQHF.

V usage is TRBV9 and J usage is TRBJ2-1; TRBD2 is a possible D gene (6 bases). The CDR3 is made up of 14 amino acids. Germline lookup yields CDR1 SGDLS and CDR2 YYNGEE. Trimming cost V 4 bases and J 6 bases, with 14 bases left between them. The CDR3 protein is CASSPGLWGNEQFF. DNA of the CDR3: TGTGCCAGCAGCCCTGGACTATGGGGCAATGAGCAGTTCTTC.

The chain uses TRBV9 and TRBJ2-1; 10 bases map to TRBD1. V trimming: 4 bases; J trimming: 4 bases; junction bases outside the gene matches: 5. The germline V gene has CDR1 SGDLS and CDR2 YYNGEE. This CDR3 is 15 amino acids long. This chain's CDR3 is CASSPAGQGYNEQFF. For the CDR3, the DNA is TGTGCCAGCAGCCCCGCGGGACAGGGGTACAATGAGCAGTTCTTC.